This is a list of T cell receptor beta chains from one sample in a study of T cells after yellow fever vaccination. TCRdb fed the 5' RACE reads into MiXCR, producing one record per CDR3 protein. The sample yields about 350,000 distinct CDR3 sequences, 7% to 9% seen once. The sample in question was PBMCs, obtained more than 35 days after the first yellow fever vaccination. Every receptor here comes from a man between 18 and 35 years old who received the YFV17D yellow fever vaccine. The CDR3 runs from the conserved cysteine through the conserved F or W. D genes are given only for firm matches. Clone size, where shown, is once, few, many, or a class for clones that have expanded.

>.|TRBJ1-2|TRBV3-1|few
TGTGCCAGCAGCCAAGGGCAGCTTGGCTACACCTTC
CASSQGQLGYTF
>.|TRBJ2-5|TRBV5-1|.
TGCGCCAGCAGCTCGGGTTCATCGGAGACCCAGTACTTC
CASSSGSSETQYF
>.|TRBJ2-1|TRBV12-3/TRBV12-4|few
TGTGCCAGCGCCCACGACGGATCGCATTACAATGAGCAGTTCTTC
CASAHDGSHYNEQFF
>.|TRBJ1-2|TRBV5-6|few
TGTGCCAGCAGCTTGGGACCGACCTATGGCTACACCTTC
CASSLGPTYGYTF
>.|TRBJ1-1|TRBV7-2|few
TGTGCCAGCAGCTTAGATGGGACAAGATCCACTGAAGCTTTCTTT
CASSLDGTRSTEAFF
>.|TRBJ2-7|TRBV5-4|few
TGTGCCAGCAGCTTGGGGGACACCTACTACGAGCAGTACTTC
CASSLGDTYYEQYF
>.|TRBJ2-2|TRBV19|.
TGTGCCAGTATCCACAACACCGGGGAGCTGTTTTTT
CASIHNTGELFF
>.|TRBJ2-1|TRBV5-1|.
TGCGCCAGCAGCTTGGGGGGGCCAAGCCTCAATGAGCAGTTCTTC
CASSLGGPSLNEQFF
>TRBD1|TRBJ1-2|TRBV5-6|.
TGTGCCAGCAGCCCTCTAGACAGGGGATGGTACACCTTC
CASSPLDRGWYTF
>TRBD1|TRBJ2-5|TRBV27|.
TGTGCCAGCAGTTTCCAAGGACAGGGGTGGGAGACCCAGTACTTC
CASSFQGQGWETQYF
>TRBD1|TRBJ1-1|TRBV6-1|.
TGTGCCAGCAGTCCGAGGACAGGGTCGGGGACTGAAGCTTTCTTT
CASSPRTGSGTEAFF
>TRBD2|TRBJ2-7|TRBV7-2|.
TGTGCCAGCAGCTTAGTACCTGGCGGGGGGTTTAGCGAGCAGTACTTC
CASSLVPGGGFSEQYF
>TRBD1|TRBJ1-2|TRBV10-3|few
TGTGCCATCAGCGGATTACAGGGGGCTGATGGCTACACCTTC
CAISGLQGADGYTF
>.|TRBJ1-5|TRBV4-2|once
TGTGCCAGCAGCCAGGCAGCTAAATTCGATCAGCCCCAGCATTTT
CASSQAAKFDQPQHF
>.|TRBJ2-3|TRBV28|few
TGTGCCAGCAGTTCAGCGGCTACGCAGTATTTT
CASSSAATQYF
>TRBD1|TRBJ2-3|TRBV20-1|few
TGCAGTGCTAGGGACAGGCTAACAGATACGCAGTATTTT
CSARDRLTDTQYF
>.|TRBJ1-5|TRBV6-1|few
TGTGCCAGCAGCCCCGGGGTTGTTAATCAGCCCCAGCATTTT
CASSPGVVNQPQHF